The rows below give T cell receptor beta chains drawn from one sample of a study of cytomegalovirus exposure and HLA in healthy donors. Some clones are missing from TCRdb's copy, which holds only in-frame ones; the method was immunoSEQ multiplex PCR. This sample has about 170,000 clones, with around 77% found just once. The sample taken for sequencing was PBMCs. Receptors were obtained from a woman aged 25-40 years in good health and CMV-seropositive. CDR3s include the opening cysteine and the closing phenylalanine or tryptophan. The D gene is left open where the match is weak. The size of a clone is reported for some rows only, either as once, few or many, or as a class for expanded clones.

size,J,D,V,DNA,CDR3
.,TRBJ2-7,TRBD1,TRBV18,TGTGCCAGCTCCCTGGGACAGGGAAATAGTGTAGCGTCCTACGAGCAGTACTTC,CASSLGQGNSVASYEQYF
.,TRBJ2-5,TRBD1,TRBV18,TGTGCCAGCTCATCACTGACAGGGTATGAGACCCAGTACTTC,CASSSLTGYETQYF
few,TRBJ2-5,TRBD1,TRBV18,TGTGCCAGCTCCCCCTTACAGGGGAGCCAAGAGACCCAGTACTTC,CASSPLQGSQETQYF
.,TRBJ2-2,TRBD1,TRBV9,TGTGCCAGCAAGACAGGGATGGGCGGGGAGCTGTTTTTT,CASKTGMGGELFF
.,TRBJ1-1,TRBD1,TRBV27,TGTGCCAGCAGTTGGACAGGGGGCGTCACTGAAGCTTTCTTT,CASSWTGGVTEAFF
.,TRBJ2-2,TRBD1,TRBV11-3,TGTGCCAGCAGCTCTAGGACAGGGGGCAAGGGGAACACCGGGGAGCTGTTTTTT,CASSSRTGGKGNTGELFF
.,TRBJ2-7,.,TRBV6-1,TGTGCCAGCAAACGACAGTCCTACGAGCAGTACTTC,CASKRQSYEQYF
.,TRBJ2-1,TRBD2,TRBV4-3,TGCGCCAGCAGCCAAGGACATGTGCGGGAGGGGGTGCAGTTCTTC,CASSQGHVREGVQFF
.,TRBJ2-7,.,TRBV4-1,TGCGCCAGCAGCCAAGAAAAGAGGACTGGGCAGTACTTC,CASSQEKRTGQYF
.,TRBJ1-2,TRBD1,TRBV4-1,TGCGCCAGCAGCCAAGATTTCATGGGGGACAGCCTAAACTATGGCTACACCTTC,CASSQDFMGDSLNYGYTF
.,TRBJ2-1,TRBD2,TRBV14,TGTGCCAGCAGCCAAGCTTTGTTAGCGGGAGGCCGGGATGAGCAGTTCTTC,CASSQALLAGGRDEQFF
.,TRBJ1-2,.,TRBV2,TGTGCCAGCGGTGCGCAGGGTTCCTATGGCTACACCTTC,CASGAQGSYGYTF
.,TRBJ1-4,TRBD1,TRBV4-3,TGCGCCAGCAGCCAAGACCGGACAGGGGAGGGTGAAAAACTGTTTTTT,CASSQDRTGEGEKLFF
once,TRBJ1-2,TRBD1,TRBV5-1,TGCGCCAGCAGCTTAAAAACAGGGGATACTAACTATGGCTACACCTTC,CASSLKTGDTNYGYTF
.,TRBJ1-4,.,TRBV11-2,TGTGCCAGCAGCCGATTCTCCGGAGCTAATGAAAAACTGTTTTTT,CASSRFSGANEKLFF
.,TRBJ1-1,TRBD1,TRBV10-3,TGTGCCATCAGTGAGTCTGCAGGGGGTGGGGTATGGACTGAAGCTTTCTTT,CAISESAGGGVWTEAFF
.,TRBJ1-1,.,TRBV18,TGTGCCAGCTCACCACCTGCGGTAACTGAAGCTTTCTTT,CASSPPAVTEAFF
.,TRBJ2-7,.,TRBV2,TGTGCCAGCAGTGGGGACATTAGTTACGAGCAGTACTTC,CASSGDISYEQYF
once,TRBJ2-1,TRBD1,TRBV13,TGTGCCAGCAGCCCCCACGGACAGGGGGCCTACAATGAGCAGTTCTTC,CASSPHGQGAYNEQFF
.,TRBJ2-7,.,TRBV2,TGTGCCAGCAGTGAACAGGGGATCTCCTACGAGCAGTACTTC,CASSEQGISYEQYF
few,TRBJ2-3,TRBD1,TRBV5-1,TGCGCCAGCAGCTCACCACAGGGGCCCACAGATACGCAGTATTTT,CASSSPQGPTDTQYF
.,TRBJ1-2,.,TRBV2,TGTGCCAGCAGTGAGGGCAGGGGAAACTATGGCTACACCTTC,CASSEGRGNYGYTF
.,TRBJ2-1,TRBD2,TRBV27,TGTGCCAGCAGTCCCCGACTAGCGGGGGGGTACAATGAGCAGTTCTTC,CASSPRLAGGYNEQFF
.,TRBJ2-1,TRBD2,TRBV10-3,TGTGCCATCAGTGATCCTTTAGCGGGAGATCGAGGGGGCAATGAGCAGTTCTTC,CAISDPLAGDRGGNEQFF
.,TRBJ1-1,TRBD1,TRBV28,TGTGCCAGCGGGGACAGCTCCATGAACACTGAAGCTTTCTTT,CASGDSSMNTEAFF
.,TRBJ1-2,TRBD1,TRBV7-2,TGTGCCAGCAGCCCCGACAGGGAATTTGGCTACACCTTC,CASSPDREFGYTF
.,TRBJ2-7,.,TRBV7-2,TGTGCCAGCAGCTTTAGGGGCTACGAGCAGTACTTC,CASSFRGYEQYF
once,TRBJ2-3,TRBD2,TRBV10-3,TGTGCCATCAGGTCGGGAGGGCCGAACACAGATACGCAGTATTTT,CAIRSGGPNTDTQYF
.,TRBJ2-3,.,TRBV5-1,TGCGCCAGCAGCTTGGTACTAGCCACAGATACGCAGTATTTT,CASSLVLATDTQYF
.,TRBJ1-4,.,TRBV2,TGTGCCAGCAGATGGGACACCTATAATGAAAAACTGTTTTTT,CASRWDTYNEKLFF
.,TRBJ2-5,.,TRBV12-5,TGTGCTAGTGGAAGGGGGTCCCAAGAGACCCAGTACTTC,CASGRGSQETQYF
.,TRBJ1-2,.,TRBV28,TGTGCCAGCATCCCGTCTCCCAGGACTAACTATGGCTACACCTTC,CASIPSPRTNYGYTF
.,TRBJ2-7,.,TRBV29-1,TGCAGCGTTTTAACGAGGTCGGACTACGAGCAGTACTTC,CSVLTRSDYEQYF
.,TRBJ1-2,.,TRBV30,TGTGCCTGGAGAGAGAACCGGGGGGATGGCTACACCTTC,CAWRENRGDGYTF
.,TRBJ2-1,TRBD2,TRBV2,TGTGCCAGTGAGGGGCGGGGGAGTCGCGGAAATGAGCAGTTCTTC,CASEGRGSRGNEQFF
.,TRBJ2-5,TRBD2,TRBV11-2,TGTGCCAGCAGCTTAGGGAGGCTAGCGGTACAAGAGACCCAGTACTTC,CASSLGRLAVQETQYF
.,TRBJ2-3,TRBD1,TRBV5-4,TGTGCCAGCAGCCACGCCGGGACAGGGTGGGATACGCAGTATTTT,CASSHAGTGWDTQYF
.,TRBJ2-2,TRBD2,TRBV9,TGTGCCAGCAGCGTAGTTTTTTCGGGAGGGACCGGGGAGCTGTTTTTT,CASSVVFSGGTGELFF
few,TRBJ2-5,.,TRBV4-3,TGCGCCAGCAGCCAAGGGCCTTGGGAGACCCAGTACTTC,CASSQGPWETQYF
.,TRBJ1-2,.,TRBV19,TGTGCCAGTAGTATATTAAGCAAACTGGGGCGAGGCTACACCTTC,CASSILSKLGRGYTF
.,TRBJ2-7,.,TRBV27,TGTGCCAGCAGTTTAGATCCCCGACCCAGGGGTCGGGACTCCTACGAGCAGTACTTC,CASSLDPRPRGRDSYEQYF
.,TRBJ2-2,.,TRBV4-1,TGCGCCAGCAGCCAGGAAGGGGGTTTGAACACCGGGGAGCTGTTTTTT,CASSQEGGLNTGELFF
.,TRBJ2-2,TRBD2,TRBV29-1,TGCAGCGTTTTGAAAGCGGGGGCCCACACCGGGGAGCTGTTTTTT,CSVLKAGAHTGELFF
.,TRBJ2-3,.,TRBV4-3,TGCGCCAGCAGCCAAGATCTCACTGCAACAGATACGCAGTATTTT,CASSQDLTATDTQYF
.,TRBJ1-2,TRBD1,TRBV28,TGTGCCAGCAGTTACCGGGACAGGGTTTACTATGGCTACACCTTC,CASSYRDRVYYGYTF
few,TRBJ1-1,.,TRBV5-1,TGCGCCAGCAGCTTGGAGTGGGGGGTTGGGACTGAAGCTTTCTTT,CASSLEWGVGTEAFF
few,TRBJ2-7,.,TRBV5-1,TGCGCCAGCAGCTTAAAGGGGGTCTACGAGCAGTACTTC,CASSLKGVYEQYF
.,TRBJ1-2,TRBD1,TRBV6-1,TGTGCCAGCAGTGTCGGGACAGGTCCGTACTATGGCTACACCTTC,CASSVGTGPYYGYTF
few,TRBJ2-5,TRBD1,TRBV9,TGTGCCAGCAGCAGAGGACAGGGGACAGAGACCCAGTACTTC,CASSRGQGTETQYF
.,TRBJ2-7,.,TRBV2,TGTGCCAGCAGGGGCATTGACGAGCAGTACTTC,CASRGIDEQYF
once,TRBJ1-1,.,TRBV2,TGTGCCAGCCCAGCAGGGTCAGGGAGGTCGATGAACACTGAAGCTTTCTTT,CASPAGSGRSMNTEAFF
few,TRBJ2-1,TRBD2,TRBV5-8,TGTGCCAGCGTACGGGACTATATGGGTGGTGAGCAGTTCTTC,CASVRDYMGGEQFF
.,TRBJ1-5,.,TRBV28,TGTGCCAGCAGTTTCCTGGCCAGGGGTCAGCCCCAGCATTTT,CASSFLARGQPQHF
.,TRBJ2-1,TRBD1,TRBV10-3,TGTGCCATCAGTATCGGGACAGGCCACAATGAGCAGTTCTTC,CAISIGTGHNEQFF
.,TRBJ1-1,.,TRBV5-8,TGTGCCAGCAGCTTGAACAGGGAGACTGAAGCTTTCTTT,CASSLNRETEAFF
.,TRBJ1-2,TRBD1,TRBV9,TGTGCCAGCAGCGTAGATGGGACAGTACTATATGGCTACACCTTC,CASSVDGTVLYGYTF
.,TRBJ2-3,.,TRBV14,TGTGCCAGCAGCCAAGAAACAGGGTACACAGATACGCAGTATTTT,CASSQETGYTDTQYF
few,TRBJ2-7,TRBD2,TRBV5-4,TGTGCCAGCAGCTACGGACTAGCGGAAGCCTACGAGCAGTACTTC,CASSYGLAEAYEQYF
.,TRBJ2-1,TRBD2,TRBV4-1,TGCGCCAGCAGCCTAATCAGCGGGAGAGCGAGGTCCTACAATGAGCAGTTCTTC,CASSLISGRARSYNEQFF